The 9 T cell receptor beta chains below all came from one sample that was sequenced in a study of blood T cell repertoires in COVID-19. Generated by immunoSEQ multiplex PCR, the TCRdb table keeps only in-frame clones and is missing some. The sample has approximately 150,000 clones, approximately 90% seen once. The sequenced material came from peripheral blood. These receptors were taken from a woman aged 50 to 60 with acute or convalescent COVID-19.

This clone was detected a few times. V is TRBV28 and J is TRBJ1-2, with D tentatively TRBD1 (5 bases). Germline V CDR1 and CDR2: MDHEN, SYDVKM. The CDR3 has 15 amino acids. V was trimmed by 2 bases and J by 3 bases, leaving 13 bases between them. The CDR3 DNA reads as TGTGCCAGCAGTTTAAGTGCAGGGAATGACTATGGCTACACCTTC. This encodes CASSLSAGNDYGYTF.

CDR3 in DNA: TGTGCCAGCAGGAACGGGACTAGCGGGAGGGCCGCGGGGGAGCTGTTTTTT. This sequence encodes CASRNGTSGRAAGELFF. This chain uses TRBV6-7 with TRBJ2-2; 16 positions agree with TRBD2. TRBV6-7 counts as an open reading frame of uncertain function. The CDR3 totals 17 residues. V was clipped by 6 bases and J by 8 bases; unmatched bases: 9.

This clone was seen a few times. V is TRBV19 and J is TRBJ1-2; D may be TRBD1 (5 bases). The CDR3 loop spans 16 amino acids. CDR1 is LNHDA, CDR2 SQIVND, per germline (reference sequence). V lost 6 bases to trimming and J lost 5 bases, with 22 bases between them. In DNA, the CDR3 is TGTGCCAGTAGCCCGGCCGGTTTTGGGGCTTCGTATGGCTACACCTTC. This codes for CASSPAGFGASYGYTF.

The rearrangement uses TRBV5-1 and TRBJ2-6; D perhaps matches TRBD1 (5 bases). V lost 9 bases, J lost 4 bases, and 14 bases lay in between. From germline, CDR1 is SGHRS and CDR2 YFSETQ. The CDR3 is made up of 14 amino acids. In DNA, the CDR3 is TGCGCCACCGCTTCAGGGTTGGGGGCCAACGTCCTGACTTTC. This translates into CATASGLGANVLTF. Complete variable domain (other parts from reference TRBV5-1 and TRBJ2-6): KAGVTQTPRYLIKTRGQQVTLSCSPISGHRSVSWYQQTPGQGLQFLFEYFSETQRNKGNFPGRFSGRQFSNSRSEMNVSTLELGDSALYLCATASGLGANVLTFGAGSRLTVL.

V is TRBV12-3 or TRBV12-4 and J is TRBJ1-4; D gene uncertain. The CDR3 contains 12 residues. With 1 base removed from V and 10 bases from J, the gap between germline ends came to 7 bases. The CDR3 DNA reads TGTGCCAGCAGTTTAGGGGAGAGAAAACTGTTTTTT. The encoded protein is CASSLGERKLFF.

CDR3 loop: CSVEDGIRGKGGYGYTF. CDR3 bases: TGCAGCGTTGAAGACGGAATCAGGGGGAAGGGGGGTTATGGCTACACCTTC. The chain is built from TRBV29-1 and TRBJ1-2; 7 nucleotides line up with TRBD1. The trim removed 0 bases at V and 5 bases at J, leaving 15 bases unmatched. This CDR3 is 17 amino acids long. Germline assignment: CDR1 SQVTM and CDR2 ANQGSEA.

The chain joins TRBV12-3 or TRBV12-4 to TRBJ1-5; D remains unclear. Trimming took off 7 bases at V and 6 bases at J, with 13 bases between the two ends. The CDR3 has 13 amino acids. This CDR3 reads CASMEVAGQPQHF. The CDR3 bases are TGTGCCAGCATGGAGGTGGCCGGTCAGCCCCAGCATTTT.

This clone was seen just once. The J gene is TRBJ2-2, the V gene TRBV6-5, with D unclear. Germline CDR1 is MNHEY and CDR2 is SVGAGI. V was pared by 0 bases and J by 3 bases, with 2 bases between. The CDR3 extends over 13 amino acids. DNA of the CDR3: TGTGCCAGCAGTTACTCCTACACCGGGGAGCTGTTTTTT. It is translated as CASSYSYTGELFF.

As regards this clone: In the same sample, other DNA sequences code for this CDR3. The chain has TRBV5-1 and TRBJ1-3, with 9 nucleotides matching TRBD1. CDR1 and CDR2 from the germline V gene are SGHRS and YFSETQ. The V and J ends lost 4 bases and 3 bases, in that order; junction bases with no gene match: 2. The CDR3 is 14 residues long. The CDR3 bases are TGCGCCAGCAGCCTGGACAGGGGTGGAAACACCATATATTTT. The encoded protein is CASSLDRGGNTIYF.